This paragraph covers one TCR beta chain sequence. These data come from a study of human T cells and chemical hapten exposure. The library tagged each cDNA molecule with unique molecular identifiers. TCRdb reanalysed the RACE reads using MiXCR and keeps one entry per CDR3 protein. Here the sample spans tens of thousands of distinct CDR3 sequences, approximately 10% being singletons. The CDR3 covers 13 residues. Trimming cost V 4 bases and J 5 bases, with 11 bases left between them. The germline gives CDR1 LGHNA, CDR2 YNFKEQ. Indicated time point: pre-sensitization, week 0. Treatment defined: therapeutic diphenylcyclopropenone sensitization with weekly scalp DPC. Blood draws came first, before each patch test.

The receptor was derived from a man aged 25-45 years with alopecia areata. Some clones in this sample may be carry-over from other donors' samples. This sample comprised whole blood, obtained in connection with sensitization to the hapten diphenylcyclopropenone (DPC). The V gene is TRBV4-2, the J gene TRBJ1-2; D uncertain. The CDR3 protein is CASSPTTGYGYTF. CDR3 coding DNA: TGTGCCAGCAGCCCCACGACGGGTTATGGCTACACCTTC.